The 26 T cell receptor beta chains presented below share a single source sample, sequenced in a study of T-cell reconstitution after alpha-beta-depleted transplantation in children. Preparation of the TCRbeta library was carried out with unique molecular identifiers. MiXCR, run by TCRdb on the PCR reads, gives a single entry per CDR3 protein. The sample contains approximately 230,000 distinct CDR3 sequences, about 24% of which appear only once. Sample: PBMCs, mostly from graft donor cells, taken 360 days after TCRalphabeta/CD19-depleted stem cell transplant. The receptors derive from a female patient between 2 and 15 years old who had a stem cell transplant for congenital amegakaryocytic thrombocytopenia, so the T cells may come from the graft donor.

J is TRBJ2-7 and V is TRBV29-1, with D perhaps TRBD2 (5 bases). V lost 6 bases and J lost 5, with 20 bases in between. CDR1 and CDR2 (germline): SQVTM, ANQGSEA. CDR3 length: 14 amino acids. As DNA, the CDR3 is TGCAGCGTAGGTCGTAGTCCGACGGAGGACGAGCAGTACTTC. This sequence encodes CSVGRSPTEDEQYF.

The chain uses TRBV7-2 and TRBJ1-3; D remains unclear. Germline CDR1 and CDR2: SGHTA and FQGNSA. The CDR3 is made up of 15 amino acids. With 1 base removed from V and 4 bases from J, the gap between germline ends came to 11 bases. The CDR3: CASSLVSGRGNTIYF. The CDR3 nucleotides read TGTGCCAGCAGCTTAGTCTCAGGAAGGGGAAACACCATATATTTT.

Here the CDR3 reads CASSLGGKTYEQYF. DNA of the CDR3: TGTGCCAGCAGTTTAGGAGGGAAGACCTACGAGCAGTACTTC. The chain links TRBV12-3 or TRBV12-4 to TRBJ2-7, with TRBD2 as a possible D gene (5 bases). This CDR3 has 14 amino acids. V was cut by 1 base and J by 2 bases, with 9 bases left in between.

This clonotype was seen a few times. CDR3 loop: CAISESTRSYEQYF. In DNA, the CDR3 is TGTGCCATCAGTGAGTCGACCCGATCCTACGAGCAGTACTTC. The chain recombines TRBV10-3 with TRBJ2-7, with D hard to call. CDR3 length equals 14 residues. Trimming stripped 0 bases from V and 1 base from J, with 7 bases between. Per germline, CDR1 ENHRY and CDR2 SYGVKD.

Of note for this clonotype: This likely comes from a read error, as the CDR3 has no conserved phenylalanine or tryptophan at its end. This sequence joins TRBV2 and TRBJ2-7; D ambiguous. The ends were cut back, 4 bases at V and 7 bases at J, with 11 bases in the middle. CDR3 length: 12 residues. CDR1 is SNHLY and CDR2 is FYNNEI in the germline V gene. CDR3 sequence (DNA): TGTGCCAGCAGTGTGAGTCGTACGGAGCAGTACCTC. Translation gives CASSVSRTEQYL.

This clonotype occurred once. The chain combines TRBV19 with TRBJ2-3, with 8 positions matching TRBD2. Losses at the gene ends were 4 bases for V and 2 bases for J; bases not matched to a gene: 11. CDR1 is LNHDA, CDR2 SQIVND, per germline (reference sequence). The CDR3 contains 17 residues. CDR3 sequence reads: CASSTGGLAADTDTQYF. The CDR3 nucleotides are TGTGCCAGTAGTACGGGGGGGCTAGCGGCCGACACAGATACGCAGTATTTT.

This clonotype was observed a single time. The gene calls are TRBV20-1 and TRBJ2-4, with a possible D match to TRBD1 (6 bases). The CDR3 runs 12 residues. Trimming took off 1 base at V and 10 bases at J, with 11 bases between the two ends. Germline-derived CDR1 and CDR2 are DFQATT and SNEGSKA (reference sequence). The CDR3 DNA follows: TGCAGTGCTAGAGGAACAGGGTTTATTCAGTACTTC. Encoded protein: CSARGTGFIQYF.

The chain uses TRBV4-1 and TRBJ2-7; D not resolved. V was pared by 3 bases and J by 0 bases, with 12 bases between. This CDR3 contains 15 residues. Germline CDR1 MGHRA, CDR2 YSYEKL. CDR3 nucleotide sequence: TGCGCCAGCAGCCAGGTAGACGCGCGCTCCTACGAGCAGTACTTC. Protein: CASSQVDARSYEQYF.

The CDR3 DNA reads TGTGCCAGCAGTTTCAGCGGGGGCCGCTGCACCTTC. This translates into CASSFSGGRCTF. The chain recombines TRBV28 with TRBJ1-2, with D perhaps matching TRBD1 (6 bases). Germline-derived CDR1 and CDR2 are MDHEN and SYDVKM. The germline V and J ends were trimmed by 3 bases and 13 bases, with 15 bases remaining between them. The CDR3 spans 12 residues.

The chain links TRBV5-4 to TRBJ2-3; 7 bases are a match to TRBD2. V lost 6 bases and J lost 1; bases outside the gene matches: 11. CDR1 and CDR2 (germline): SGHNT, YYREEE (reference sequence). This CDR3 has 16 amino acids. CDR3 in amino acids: CASTNTAGRGTDTQYF. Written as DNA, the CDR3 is TGTGCCAGCACCAACACGGCGGGGAGGGGCACAGATACGCAGTATTTT. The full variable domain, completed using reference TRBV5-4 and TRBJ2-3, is ETGVTQSPTHLIKTRGQQVTLRCSSQSGHNTVSWYQQALGQGPQFIFQYYREEENGRGNFPPRFSGLQFPNYSSELNVNALELDDSALYLCASTNTAGRGTDTQYFGPGTRLTVL.

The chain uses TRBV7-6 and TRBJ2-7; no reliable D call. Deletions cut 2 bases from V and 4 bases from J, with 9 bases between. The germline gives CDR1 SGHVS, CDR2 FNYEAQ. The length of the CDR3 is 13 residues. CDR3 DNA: TGTGCCAGCAGCTTAAGATTGGGGTACGAGCAGTACTTC. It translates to CASSLRLGYEQYF.

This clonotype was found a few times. CDR3 residues: CASSFVRSPLHF. In DNA form, the CDR3 reads TGTGCCAGCAGTTTTGTTCGTTCACCCCTCCACTTT. The V and J genes are TRBV12-3 or TRBV12-4 and TRBJ1-6; no clear D. Trimming pared 3 bases from V and 9 bases from J, leaving 6 bases between. The CDR3 sequence is 12 residues long.

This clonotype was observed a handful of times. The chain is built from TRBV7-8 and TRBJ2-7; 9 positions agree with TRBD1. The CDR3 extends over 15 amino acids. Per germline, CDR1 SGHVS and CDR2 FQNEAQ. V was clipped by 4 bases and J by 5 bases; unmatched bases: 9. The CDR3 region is CASSSPNRGLNEQYF. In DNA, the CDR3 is TGTGCCAGCAGCTCCCCCAACAGGGGGCTTAACGAGCAGTACTTC. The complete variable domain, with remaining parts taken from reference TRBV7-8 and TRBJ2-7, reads GAGVSQSPRYKVAKRGQDVALRCDPISGHVSLFWYQQALGQGPEFLTYFQNEAQLDKSGLPSDRFFAERPEGSVSTLKIQRTQQEDSAVYLCASSSPNRGLNEQYFGPGTRLTVT.

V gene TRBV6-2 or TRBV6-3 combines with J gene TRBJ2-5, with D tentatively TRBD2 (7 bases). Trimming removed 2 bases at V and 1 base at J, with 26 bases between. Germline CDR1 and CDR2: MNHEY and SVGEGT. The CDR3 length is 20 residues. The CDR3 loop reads CASSYPLEGGVFFRQETQYF. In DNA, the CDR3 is TGTGCCAGCAGTTACCCTCTCGAGGGGGGGGTCTTTTTTCGCCAAGAGACCCAGTACTTC.

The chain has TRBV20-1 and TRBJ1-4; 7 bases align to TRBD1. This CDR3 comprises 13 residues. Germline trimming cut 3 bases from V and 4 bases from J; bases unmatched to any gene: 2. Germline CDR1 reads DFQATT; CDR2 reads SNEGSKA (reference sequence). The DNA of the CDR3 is TGCAGTGCTAGGACAGGGATTAATGAAAAACTGTTTTTT. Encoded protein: CSARTGINEKLFF.

CDR3 in DNA: TGTGCCACCAGCAGAGATAGGGACACCGGGGAGCTGTTTTTT. This sequence encodes CATSRDRDTGELFF. The chain carries TRBV15 and TRBJ2-2; D ambiguous. V lost 0 bases to trimming and J lost 3 bases, with 5 bases between them. Looked up from germline, CDR1 is LNHNV and CDR2 is YYDKDF (reference sequence). CDR3 length: 14 amino acids.

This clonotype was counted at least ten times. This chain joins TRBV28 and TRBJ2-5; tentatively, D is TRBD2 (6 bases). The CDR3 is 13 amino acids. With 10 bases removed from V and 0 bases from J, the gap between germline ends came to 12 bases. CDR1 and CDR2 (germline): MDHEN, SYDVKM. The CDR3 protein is CAIDGGDQETQYF. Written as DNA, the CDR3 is TGTGCCATCGATGGAGGGGACCAAGAGACCCAGTACTTC.

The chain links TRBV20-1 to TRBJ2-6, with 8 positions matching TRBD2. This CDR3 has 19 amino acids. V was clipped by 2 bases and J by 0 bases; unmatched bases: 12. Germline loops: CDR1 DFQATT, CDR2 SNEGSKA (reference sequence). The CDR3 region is CSARRKRLAGSSGANVLTF. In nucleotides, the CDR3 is TGCAGTGCTAGAAGGAAACGGCTAGCGGGTTCCTCTGGGGCCAACGTCCTGACTTTC.

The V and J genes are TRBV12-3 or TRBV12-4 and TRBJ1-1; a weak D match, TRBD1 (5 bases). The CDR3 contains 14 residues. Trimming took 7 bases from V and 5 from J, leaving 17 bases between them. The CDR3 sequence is CASNRYRSSTEAFF. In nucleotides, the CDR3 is TGTGCCAGCAACAGATACAGGTCGAGTACTGAAGCTTTCTTT.

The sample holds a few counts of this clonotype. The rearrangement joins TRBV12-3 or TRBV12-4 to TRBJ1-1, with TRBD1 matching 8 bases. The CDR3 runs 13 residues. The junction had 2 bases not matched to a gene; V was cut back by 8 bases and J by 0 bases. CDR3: CASRTGMNTEAFF. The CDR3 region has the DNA TGTGCCAGCCGGACAGGGATGAACACTGAAGCTTTCTTT.

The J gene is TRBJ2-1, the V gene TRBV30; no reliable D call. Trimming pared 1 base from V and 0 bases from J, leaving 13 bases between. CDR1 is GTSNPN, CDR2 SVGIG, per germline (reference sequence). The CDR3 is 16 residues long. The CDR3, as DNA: TGTGCCTGGAGTGACCGGTCCAGTAGCTCCTACAATGAGCAGTTCTTC. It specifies CAWSDRSSSSYNEQFF.

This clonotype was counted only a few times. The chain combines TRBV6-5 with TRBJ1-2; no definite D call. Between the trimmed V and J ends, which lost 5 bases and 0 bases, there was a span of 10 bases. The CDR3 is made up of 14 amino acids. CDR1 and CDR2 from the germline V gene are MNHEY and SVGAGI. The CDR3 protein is CASSTRRANYGYTF. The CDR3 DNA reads TGTGCCAGCAGTACTAGAAGAGCTAACTATGGCTACACCTTC.

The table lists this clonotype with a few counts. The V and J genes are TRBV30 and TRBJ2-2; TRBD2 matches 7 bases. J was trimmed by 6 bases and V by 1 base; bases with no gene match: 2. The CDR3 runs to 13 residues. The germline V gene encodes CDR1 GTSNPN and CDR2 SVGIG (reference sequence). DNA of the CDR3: TGTGCCTGGAGTGGTACTAGCGCCGGGGAGCTGTTTTTT. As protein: CAWSGTSAGELFF.

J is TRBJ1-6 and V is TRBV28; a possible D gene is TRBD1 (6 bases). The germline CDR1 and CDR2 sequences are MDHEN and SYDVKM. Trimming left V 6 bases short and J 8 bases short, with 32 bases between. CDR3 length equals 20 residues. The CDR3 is CASRSNTIGGEGRRDSPLHF. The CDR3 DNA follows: TGTGCCAGCAGGTCAAATACCATCGGGGGCGAGGGGCGGAGGGATTCACCCCTCCACTTT.

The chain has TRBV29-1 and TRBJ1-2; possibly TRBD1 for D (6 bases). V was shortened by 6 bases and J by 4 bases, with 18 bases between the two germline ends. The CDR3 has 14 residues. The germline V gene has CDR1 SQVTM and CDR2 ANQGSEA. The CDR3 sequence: CSVAEQGGGYGYTF. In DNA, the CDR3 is TGCAGCGTCGCGGAACAGGGAGGTGGCTATGGCTACACCTTC.

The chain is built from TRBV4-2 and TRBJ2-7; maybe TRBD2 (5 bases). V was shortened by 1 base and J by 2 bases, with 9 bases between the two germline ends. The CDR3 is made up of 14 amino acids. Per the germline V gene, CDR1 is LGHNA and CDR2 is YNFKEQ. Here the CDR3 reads CASSQVRGAYEQYF. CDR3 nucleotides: TGTGCCAGCAGCCAAGTCCGGGGAGCCTACGAGCAGTACTTC.